A selection of T cell receptor beta chains follows, all from one sample in a study of cytomegalovirus exposure and HLA in healthy donors. Measured with immunoSEQ multiplex PCR; TCRdb has only the in-frame clones, and not every one. The data hold 150,000 to 200,000 clones, with around 76% observed a single time. The specimen sequenced was PBMCs. All receptors come from a woman aged 25 to 39 in good health and CMV-seropositive. Each CDR3 is given with its conserved first and last residue. D genes are given only for firm matches. Size values are once, few and many counts, or a class for expanded clones, and some rows have none.

cdr3_length: 14
j_call: TRBJ1-5
v_call: TRBV6-1
clone_size: NA
d_call: TRBD1
cdr3_aa: CASSAGGYNQPQHF
cdr3_nt: TGTGCCAGCAGTGCAGGGGGATACAATCAGCCCCAGCATTTT

cdr3_length: 15
j_call: TRBJ2-1
v_call: TRBV10-3
clone_size: NA
d_call: TRBD2
cdr3_aa: CAIRGSGSSYNEQFF
cdr3_nt: TGTGCCATCAGGGGAAGCGGGAGCTCCTACAATGAGCAGTTCTTC

cdr3_length: 11
j_call: TRBJ1-1
v_call: TRBV5-1
clone_size: NA
d_call: NA
cdr3_aa: CASRVDTEAFF
cdr3_nt: TGCGCCAGCAGGGTAGACACTGAAGCTTTCTTT

cdr3_length: 19
j_call: TRBJ1-5
v_call: TRBV21-1
clone_size: NA
d_call: NA
cdr3_aa: CASSQRERGLGNSNQPQHF
cdr3_nt: TGTGCCAGCAGCCAGAGGGAGAGGGGGCTAGGGAATAGCAATCAGCCCCAGCATTTT

cdr3_length: 16
j_call: TRBJ1-5
v_call: TRBV6-5
clone_size: NA
d_call: NA
cdr3_aa: CASSLHGGTGNQPQHF
cdr3_nt: TGTGCCAGCAGTTTACACGGGGGGACTGGCAATCAGCCCCAGCATTTT

cdr3_length: 14
j_call: TRBJ1-2
v_call: TRBV4-3
clone_size: NA
d_call: TRBD1
cdr3_aa: CASSQEWTGGGYTF
cdr3_nt: TGCGCCAGCAGCCAAGAATGGACAGGGGGTGGCTACACCTTC

cdr3_length: 15
j_call: TRBJ1-2
v_call: TRBV13
clone_size: NA
d_call: TRBD1
cdr3_aa: CASSVGQGRSYGYTF
cdr3_nt: TGTGCCAGCAGCGTGGGACAGGGACGCAGTTATGGCTACACCTTC

cdr3_length: 14
j_call: TRBJ2-5
v_call: TRBV5-1
clone_size: NA
d_call: TRBD1
cdr3_aa: CASSKGAVAETQYF
cdr3_nt: TGCGCCAGCAGCAAGGGGGCGGTCGCGGAGACCCAGTACTTC

cdr3_length: 13
j_call: TRBJ1-1
v_call: TRBV18
clone_size: NA
d_call: TRBD1
cdr3_aa: CASSPDRATEAFF
cdr3_nt: TGTGCCAGCTCACCGGACAGGGCCACTGAAGCTTTCTTT

cdr3_length: 15
j_call: TRBJ1-1
v_call: TRBV7-9
clone_size: NA
d_call: NA
cdr3_aa: CASSPPLGFVTEAFF
cdr3_nt: TGTGCCAGCAGCCCACCGCTCGGGTTTGTGACTGAAGCTTTCTTT

cdr3_length: 13
j_call: TRBJ1-4
v_call: TRBV6-1
clone_size: once
d_call: NA
cdr3_aa: CASSQQGGEKLFF
cdr3_nt: TGTGCCAGCAGTCAGCAGGGAGGCGAAAAACTGTTTTTT

cdr3_length: 17
j_call: TRBJ1-5
v_call: TRBV7-8
clone_size: once
d_call: NA
cdr3_aa: CASSLGVPGDSNQPQHF
cdr3_nt: TGTGCCAGCAGCTTAGGAGTACCCGGGGATAGCAATCAGCCCCAGCATTTT

cdr3_length: 14
j_call: TRBJ1-4
v_call: TRBV2
clone_size: once
d_call: NA
cdr3_aa: CASSEQGRREKLFF
cdr3_nt: TGTGCCAGCAGTGAACAGGGTCGTAGGGAAAAACTGTTTTTT

cdr3_length: 16
j_call: TRBJ2-6
v_call: TRBV2
clone_size: NA
d_call: NA
cdr3_aa: CASSTERSSGANVLTF
cdr3_nt: TGTGCCAGCAGTACGGAGAGAAGCTCTGGGGCCAACGTCCTGACTTTC

cdr3_length: 15
j_call: TRBJ1-1
v_call: TRBV6-1
clone_size: NA
d_call: NA
cdr3_aa: CASSDGGLRNTEAFF
cdr3_nt: TGTGCCAGCAGTGACGGGGGGCTTAGGAACACTGAAGCTTTCTTT

cdr3_length: 14
j_call: TRBJ2-7
v_call: TRBV7-8
clone_size: NA
d_call: NA
cdr3_aa: CASSLLSQSYEQYF
cdr3_nt: TGTGCCAGCAGCTTATTGTCACAATCCTACGAGCAGTACTTC

cdr3_length: 15
j_call: TRBJ1-1
v_call: TRBV6-5
clone_size: NA
d_call: NA
cdr3_aa: CASSSPNQGNTEAFF
cdr3_nt: TGTGCCAGCAGTTCCCCGAATCAGGGGAACACTGAAGCTTTCTTT

cdr3_length: 15
j_call: TRBJ2-6
v_call: TRBV5-8
clone_size: NA
d_call: NA
cdr3_aa: CASSLAGTGANVLTF
cdr3_nt: TGTGCCAGCAGCTTGGCGGGGACTGGGGCCAACGTCCTGACTTTC

cdr3_length: 14
j_call: TRBJ1-4
v_call: TRBV18
clone_size: few
d_call: TRBD1
cdr3_aa: CASSLGQGDEKLFF
cdr3_nt: TGTGCCAGCTCGCTGGGACAGGGTGATGAAAAACTGTTTTTT

cdr3_length: 14
j_call: TRBJ1-5
v_call: TRBV4-3
clone_size: NA
d_call: NA
cdr3_aa: CASSQDHRGQPQHF
cdr3_nt: TGCGCCAGCAGCCAAGATCACCGGGGTCAGCCCCAGCATTTT

cdr3_length: 15
j_call: TRBJ1-1
v_call: TRBV5-1
clone_size: NA
d_call: NA
cdr3_aa: CASSLVLRANTEAFF
cdr3_nt: TGCGCCAGCAGCTTGGTACTCAGGGCGAACACTGAAGCTTTCTTT

cdr3_length: 16
j_call: TRBJ2-2
v_call: TRBV6-6
clone_size: NA
d_call: TRBD1
cdr3_aa: CASSFNRGSGTGELFF
cdr3_nt: TGTGCCAGCAGTTTTAACAGGGGGTCTGGCACCGGGGAGCTGTTTTTT

cdr3_length: 11
j_call: TRBJ2-7
v_call: TRBV20-1
clone_size: once
d_call: NA
cdr3_aa: CSGLSAYEQYF
cdr3_nt: TGCAGCGGACTCTCCGCCTACGAGCAGTACTTC

cdr3_length: 12
j_call: TRBJ2-5
v_call: TRBV5-1
clone_size: NA
d_call: NA
cdr3_aa: CASSLDGETQYF
cdr3_nt: TGCGCCAGCAGCTTGGACGGGGAGACCCAGTACTTC

cdr3_length: 16
j_call: TRBJ1-5
v_call: TRBV18
clone_size: NA
d_call: NA
cdr3_aa: CASSPRETGYDQPQHF
cdr3_nt: TGTGCCAGCTCACCACGCGAGACGGGGTATGATCAGCCCCAGCATTTT

cdr3_length: 15
j_call: TRBJ2-4
v_call: TRBV5-6
clone_size: NA
d_call: TRBD1
cdr3_aa: CASSAVKQGESIQYF
cdr3_nt: TGTGCCAGCAGCGCCGTAAAACAGGGGGAGAGCATTCAGTACTTC

cdr3_length: 13
j_call: TRBJ2-5
v_call: TRBV11-3
clone_size: NA
d_call: NA
cdr3_aa: CASSSGFQETQYF
cdr3_nt: TGTGCCAGCAGCTCAGGATTCCAAGAGACCCAGTACTTC

cdr3_length: 17
j_call: TRBJ1-1
v_call: TRBV5-1
clone_size: NA
d_call: NA
cdr3_aa: CASSSHLADSLGTEAFF
cdr3_nt: TGCGCCAGCAGCTCTCATTTAGCAGACAGTCTGGGCACTGAAGCTTTCTTT

cdr3_length: 16
j_call: TRBJ1-1
v_call: TRBV4-3
clone_size: NA
d_call: TRBD1
cdr3_aa: CASSQRQGFGNTEAFF
cdr3_nt: TGCGCCAGCAGCCAGCGACAGGGTTTCGGGAACACTGAAGCTTTCTTT

cdr3_length: 15
j_call: TRBJ1-1
v_call: TRBV10-1
clone_size: NA
d_call: TRBD1
cdr3_aa: CASRPDRESFTEAFF
cdr3_nt: TGCGCCAGCAGACCGGACAGGGAATCGTTCACTGAAGCTTTCTTT

cdr3_length: 15
j_call: TRBJ1-3
v_call: TRBV11-2
clone_size: NA
d_call: NA
cdr3_aa: CASSSPRGYGNTIYF
cdr3_nt: TGTGCCAGCAGCTCCCCCAGGGGATATGGAAACACCATATATTTT

cdr3_length: 11
j_call: TRBJ1-4
v_call: TRBV28
clone_size: once
d_call: NA
cdr3_aa: CASKTLSKLFF
cdr3_nt: TGTGCCAGCAAGACATTATCGAAACTGTTTTTT

cdr3_length: 13
j_call: TRBJ2-1
v_call: TRBV10-3
clone_size: NA
d_call: NA
cdr3_aa: CATTGTSDNEQFF
cdr3_nt: TGTGCCACCACCGGGACTTCCGACAATGAGCAGTTCTTC

cdr3_length: 14
j_call: TRBJ1-6
v_call: TRBV30
clone_size: NA
d_call: NA
cdr3_aa: CAWSVNWEDSPLHF
cdr3_nt: TGTGCCTGGAGTGTAAACTGGGAGGATTCACCCCTCCACTTT

cdr3_length: 15
j_call: TRBJ2-3
v_call: TRBV5-1
clone_size: NA
d_call: TRBD1
cdr3_aa: CASSTGTGGTDTQYF
cdr3_nt: TGCGCCAGCAGCACCGGGACAGGGGGCACAGATACGCAGTATTTT

cdr3_length: 12
j_call: TRBJ1-1
v_call: TRBV13
clone_size: NA
d_call: NA
cdr3_aa: CASSHRGTEAFF
cdr3_nt: TGTGCCAGCAGCCACCGGGGGACTGAAGCTTTCTTT

cdr3_length: 13
j_call: TRBJ1-5
v_call: TRBV2
clone_size: NA
d_call: NA
cdr3_aa: CASRATGIQPQHF
cdr3_nt: TGTGCCAGCAGAGCTACAGGGATTCAGCCCCAGCATTTT

cdr3_length: 14
j_call: TRBJ1-3
v_call: TRBV19
clone_size: few
d_call: NA
cdr3_aa: CASASGFPGNTIYF
cdr3_nt: TGTGCCAGTGCGTCAGGGTTTCCTGGAAACACCATATATTTT

cdr3_length: 17
j_call: TRBJ2-2
v_call: TRBV2
clone_size: NA
d_call: TRBD2
cdr3_aa: CASSVLAGGPRTGELFF
cdr3_nt: TGTGCCAGCAGTGTACTAGCGGGGGGGCCGCGAACCGGGGAGCTGTTTTTT

cdr3_length: 18
j_call: TRBJ1-1
v_call: TRBV7-2
clone_size: NA
d_call: NA
cdr3_aa: CASSLVNVGGTGGTEAFF
cdr3_nt: TGTGCCAGCAGCTTAGTAAACGTGGGGGGAACAGGTGGAACTGAAGCTTTCTTT

cdr3_length: 13
j_call: TRBJ1-1
v_call: TRBV10-2
clone_size: NA
d_call: NA
cdr3_aa: CASSEYMNTEAFF
cdr3_nt: TGCGCCAGCAGTGAGTACATGAACACTGAAGCTTTCTTT

cdr3_length: 11
j_call: TRBJ2-7
v_call: TRBV10-3
clone_size: NA
d_call: NA
cdr3_aa: CAISPSYEQYF
cdr3_nt: TGTGCCATCAGTCCCTCGTACGAGCAGTACTTC

cdr3_length: 15
j_call: TRBJ2-1
v_call: TRBV25-1
clone_size: NA
d_call: NA
cdr3_aa: CASSSSAGDYNEQFF
cdr3_nt: TGTGCCAGCAGTTCATCGGCAGGGGACTACAATGAGCAGTTCTTC

cdr3_length: 13
j_call: TRBJ1-1
v_call: TRBV5-1
clone_size: NA
d_call: NA
cdr3_aa: CASSFITGSEAFF
cdr3_nt: TGCGCCAGCAGCTTTATAACAGGCTCTGAAGCTTTCTTT

cdr3_length: 15
j_call: TRBJ2-1
v_call: TRBV11-2
clone_size: NA
d_call: TRBD1
cdr3_aa: CASNLDRSSYNEQFF
cdr3_nt: TGTGCCAGCAACTTGGACAGGAGCTCCTACAATGAGCAGTTCTTC

cdr3_length: 14
j_call: TRBJ2-7
v_call: TRBV5-1
clone_size: few
d_call: NA
cdr3_aa: CASSHSGTSDEQYF
cdr3_nt: TGCGCCAGCAGCCACTCCGGGACTTCGGACGAGCAGTACTTC

cdr3_length: 14
j_call: TRBJ2-7
v_call: TRBV29-1
clone_size: NA
d_call: TRBD2
cdr3_aa: CSVSSGGSSYEQYF
cdr3_nt: TGCAGCGTCTCCTCGGGCGGGAGTAGCTACGAGCAGTACTTC

cdr3_length: 17
j_call: TRBJ2-7
v_call: TRBV5-1
clone_size: NA
d_call: TRBD2
cdr3_aa: CASTPGLAVTSSYEQYF
cdr3_nt: TGCGCCAGCACCCCGGGACTAGCGGTTACCAGCTCCTACGAGCAGTACTTC

cdr3_length: 16
j_call: TRBJ2-3
v_call: TRBV7-9
clone_size: NA
d_call: NA
cdr3_aa: CASSVDRILLTDTQYF
cdr3_nt: TGTGCCAGCAGCGTTGACAGGATTTTACTGACAGATACGCAGTATTTT

cdr3_length: 15
j_call: TRBJ1-2
v_call: TRBV9
clone_size: NA
d_call: NA
cdr3_aa: CASSVGGGSVYGYTF
cdr3_nt: TGTGCCAGCAGCGTAGGCGGGGGCTCGGTTTATGGCTACACCTTC

cdr3_length: 15
j_call: TRBJ2-6
v_call: TRBV7-2
clone_size: once
d_call: NA
cdr3_aa: CASSIQGAGANVLTF
cdr3_nt: TGTGCCAGCAGCATACAGGGTGCTGGGGCCAACGTCCTGACTTTC

cdr3_length: 16
j_call: TRBJ2-1
v_call: TRBV28
clone_size: few
d_call: TRBD2
cdr3_aa: CASSYPVAGGPGEQFF
cdr3_nt: TGTGCCAGCAGTTACCCCGTAGCGGGGGGGCCAGGTGAGCAGTTCTTC